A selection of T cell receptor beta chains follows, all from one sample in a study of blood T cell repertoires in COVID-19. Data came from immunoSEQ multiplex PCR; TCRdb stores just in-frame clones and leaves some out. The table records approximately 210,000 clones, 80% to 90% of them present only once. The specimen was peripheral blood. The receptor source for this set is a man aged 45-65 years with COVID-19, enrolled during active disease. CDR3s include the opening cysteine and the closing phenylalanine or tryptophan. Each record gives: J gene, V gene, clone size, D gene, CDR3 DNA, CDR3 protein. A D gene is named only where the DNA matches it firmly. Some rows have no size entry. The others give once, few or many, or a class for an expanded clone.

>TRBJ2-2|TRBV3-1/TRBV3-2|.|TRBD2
TGTGCCAGCACCCCGAGCGCGGGAGGGGGCACCGGGGAGCTGTTTTTT
CASTPSAGGGTGELFF
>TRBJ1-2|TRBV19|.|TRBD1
TGTGCCAGTAGTGCCCTGTCAGGGGGCGGTGGCTACACCTTC
CASSALSGGGGYTF
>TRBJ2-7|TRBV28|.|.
TGTGCCAGCAGACCACACAGCCACGGCCTAAACTACGAGCAGTACTTC
CASRPHSHGLNYEQYF
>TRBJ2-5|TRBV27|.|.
TGTGCCAGCAGTTTAATGGGTGCGGGGCAAGAGACCCAGTACTTC
CASSLMGAGQETQYF
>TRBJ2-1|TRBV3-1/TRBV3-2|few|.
TGTGCCAGCAGCCCCAAGATCGGGGGGCTGAGCTCCTACAATGAGCAGTTCTTC
CASSPKIGGLSSYNEQFF
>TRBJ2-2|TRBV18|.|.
TGTGCCAGCTCAACAACAGGGCCCACCGGGGAGCTGTTTTTT
CASSTTGPTGELFF
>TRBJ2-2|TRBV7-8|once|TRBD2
TGTGCCAGCAGCCCTCCGGGACTAGGGTCAGGGGAGCTGTTTTTT
CASSPPGLGSGELFF
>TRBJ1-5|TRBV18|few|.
TGTGCCAGCTCACGCGGACTGTCAGAGCCCCAGCATTTT
CASSRGLSEPQHF
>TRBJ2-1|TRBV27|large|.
TGTGCCAGCAGATCACAGGGCAAGCAGTTCTTC
CASRSQGKQFF
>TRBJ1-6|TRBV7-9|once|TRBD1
TGTGCCAGCAGCCAGACAGGGAATAATTCACCCCTCCACTTT
CASSQTGNNSPLHF
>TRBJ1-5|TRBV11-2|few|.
TGTGCCAGCAGCTTAGAGCTAAGGAGAAGCAATCAGCCCCAGCATTTT
CASSLELRRSNQPQHF
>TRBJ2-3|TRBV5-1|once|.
TGCGCCAGCAGCGCACAGGGAAGAGGCACAGATACGCAGTATTTT
CASSAQGRGTDTQYF
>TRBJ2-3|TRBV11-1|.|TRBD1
TGTGCCAGCAGGGACAGGGACAGGGCCCCAGATACGCAGTATTTT
CASRDRDRAPDTQYF
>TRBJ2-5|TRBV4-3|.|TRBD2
TGCGCCAGCAGCCAAGATTTGACTAGCGGGTTACAGACCCAGTACTTC
CASSQDLTSGLQTQYF
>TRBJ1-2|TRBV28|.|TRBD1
TGTGCCAGCAGTTTAAATCGAGGGGGCCTTCGCGGCTACACCTTC
CASSLNRGGLRGYTF
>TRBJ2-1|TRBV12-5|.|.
TGTGCTAGTGGTTTGCTAGTTGATGAGCAGTTCTTC
CASGLLVDEQFF
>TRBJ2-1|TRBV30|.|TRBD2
TGTGCCTGGAGTACCGGGACTAGCGGAAACAATGAGCAGTTCTTC
CAWSTGTSGNNEQFF
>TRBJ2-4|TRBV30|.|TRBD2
TGTGCCTGGAGTGTACGGGGGGTGATCTCCAAAAACATTCAGTACTTC
CAWSVRGVISKNIQYF
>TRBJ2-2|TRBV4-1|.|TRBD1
TGCGCCAGCAGCCAAAAGGCCAGGGGGTTTATAGGAAAGGACACCGGGGAGCTGTTTTTT
CASSQKARGFIGKDTGELFF
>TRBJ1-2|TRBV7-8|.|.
TGTGCCAGCAGCTCCCCCCCCGACAGTCTCTATGGCTACACCTTC
CASSSPPDSLYGYTF
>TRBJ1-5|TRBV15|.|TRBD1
TGTGCCACCAGCGGACCGGGACAGGGGATTAACGAGGGCAATCAGCCCCAGCATTTT
CATSGPGQGINEGNQPQHF
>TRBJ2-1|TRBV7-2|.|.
TGTGCCAGCGGGATGAGGGGGCCGGAGGGTGGGCAGTTCTTC
CASGMRGPEGGQFF
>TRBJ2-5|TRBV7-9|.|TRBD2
TGTGCCAGCGGGGGACTAGCGTTGGAGACCCAGTACTTC
CASGGLALETQYF
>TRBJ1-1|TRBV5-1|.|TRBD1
TGCGCCAGCAGCTTGGGACAGGGGTTCCCTGAAGCTTTCTTT
CASSLGQGFPEAFF
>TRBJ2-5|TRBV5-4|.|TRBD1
TGTGCCAGCAGCCTGGAGACAGGGCCAGAGACCCAGTACTTC
CASSLETGPETQYF
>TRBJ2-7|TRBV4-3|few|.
TGCGCCAGCAGCCAAAGCAGGTTGAGCTCCTACGAGCAGTACTTC
CASSQSRLSSYEQYF
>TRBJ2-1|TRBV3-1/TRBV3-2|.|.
TGTGCCAGCAGTTTACGGGAGATCGATGAGCAGTTCTTC
CASSLREIDEQFF
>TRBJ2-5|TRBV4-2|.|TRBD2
TGTGCCAGCAGCCAAGGCGAATGGGCGGGGAGGGAACAAGAGACCCAGTACTTC
CASSQGEWAGREQETQYF
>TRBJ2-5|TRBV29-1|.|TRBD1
TGCAGCGTCTCCCGAGGGACAGGGCGCGGCCAAGAGACCCAGTACTTC
CSVSRGTGRGQETQYF
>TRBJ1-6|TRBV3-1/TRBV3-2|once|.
TGTGCCAGCAGCCAAGGGGTGACCGGCGGTTCACCCCTCCACTTT
CASSQGVTGGSPLHF
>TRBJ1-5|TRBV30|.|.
TGTGCCTGGGGAGAGGGGAATCAGCCCCAGCATTTT
CAWGEGNQPQHF
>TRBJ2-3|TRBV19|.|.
TGTGCCAGTAGTTGGGGCATCCCCCCGGGCACAGATACGCAGTATTTT
CASSWGIPPGTDTQYF
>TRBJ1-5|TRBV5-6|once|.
TGTGCCAGCAGCTTGCGTGGGGCAGGTAGCAATCAGCCCCAGCATTTT
CASSLRGAGSNQPQHF
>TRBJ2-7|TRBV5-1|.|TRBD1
TGCGCCAGCAGCATACAGGGGGCTCTCTACGAGCAGTACTTC
CASSIQGALYEQYF
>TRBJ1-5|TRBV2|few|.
TGTGCCAGCCGGTTGCGGGGGTCCGGCAATCAGCCCCAGCATTTT
CASRLRGSGNQPQHF
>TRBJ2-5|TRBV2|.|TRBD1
TGTGCCAGCAGTGTAGAGACAGGGGGAGAGACCCAGTACTTC
CASSVETGGETQYF